Reported below is one T cell receptor (beta chain). What antigen it recognizes has not been identified. Per-base quality was not reported, and no clone a single base away is much larger than it. The immunoSEQ Assay, a bias-controlled multiplex PCR, was used to amplify TCRbeta CDR3 regions from genomic DNA. Under the source paper's analysis protocol: Nucleated cell counts per sample were estimated from amplification of reference gene primers within the assay. To quantify the absolute abundance of each unique TCRbeta CDR3 rearrangement, sequence reads were collapsed and filtered. Productive Simpson clonality was computed per sample as the square root of Simpson's diversity index over productive rearrangements. Sourced from immuneACCESS, this table was stored by TCRdb with only in-frame sequences that have V and J called. A share of the clones is absent; for the studies checked, an unresolved V gene accounts for under half, and the remainder has no known explanation. Clonal size and the V and J genes are those of that table, whereas D and trimming came from the DNA. The sample table lists tens of thousands of clones, 80% to 95% of them with a count of one. Approximately 2.8% of the sample goes to the ten largest clones.

The collaborating institutions used their own protocols to collect whole blood in K2EDTA tubes. Collaborator samples were shipped for TCRbeta analysis as frozen whole blood, isolated PBMCs, or DNA extracted from either sample type. This specimen comes from a study of blood T cell repertoires in COVID-19 (dated by TCRdb to between 2020 and 2021). Concerning the study at large: Samples from collaborators originated in the United States, Italy and Spain and spanned both the acute and convalescent phases of COVID-19. Subjects who had been exposed to COVID-19, were actively infected with it, or had recovered from it provided the deeply sampled blood TCRbeta repertoires that made up the dataset. Where available, HLA class I and class II types were taken from metadata supplied by the sample provider and were not determined by assay-based typing. The prospective study material was composed of cDNA or gDNA derived from T cells, B-cell-depleted T cells, or PBMCs. The repertoires were released in a freely available public database intended as a resource for research on the immune response to SARS-CoV-2. The samples were drawn from two sources: the first 160 participants of the ongoing ImmuneRACE study, and approximately 1,300 subjects contributed by 6 global collaborators. A de-identified subject ID, COVID-19 status, age in years and sex were almost always included in the sample metadata. The paper as a whole reports these results and caveats: The quantity of clinical and demographic metadata differed by source and by participant and was supplied without curation.

There are 16 amino acids in the CDR3, from cysteine to phenylalanine inclusive. Only the CDR3 part of the read is kept: 48 bases, read in frame from the first base. The germline V gene specifies MGHDK as CDR1 and SYGVNS as CDR2. V and J lose 6 bases and 8 bases, and a span of 23 bases separates them. This sequence was found in a man between 45 and 60 years old with acute or convalescent COVID-19. The chain is encoded by TRBV25-1 joined to TRBJ2-1; matching of 5 bases hints at TRBD1 as the D gene. The sequenced material came from peripheral blood. The CDR3 region reads CASSHPVSGWGDEQFF. The DNA sequence is given as TGTGCCAGCAGCCACCCGGTTTCCGGGTGGGGCGATGAGCAGTTCTTC.